This TCR beta chain was profiled in a study of CD8+ T cells in alopecia areata. The overall study: Oral tofacitinib, 5 to 10 mg twice daily, was given in an open-label trial. A 6-month period off drug followed tofacitinib, which lasted 6 to 18 months.

After isolation, RNA underwent reverse transcription to generate cDNA as the sequencing template. TCRdb's table, derived via immunoSEQ multiplex PCR, lists solely in-frame clones and lacks some. The sample holds about 15,000 clones, roughly 60% seen once. CDR3 length equals 15 residues. Between the trimmed V and J ends, which lost 5 bases and 4 bases, there was a span of 17 bases. Germline assignment: CDR1 MDHEN and CDR2 SYDVKM. Broader study findings: The study found higher clonality in lesional than normal scalp, especially in alopecia totalis/universalis. Patients showed less clear TCR sequence sharing than mice, possibly partly because of HLA diversity.

Both peripheral blood and punch biopsies of lesional scalp skin were obtained from patients who had alopecia areata. As to this clone: Its antigen is currently unknown.

This TCR came from a human donor with alopecia areata. Specimen: skin. The rearrangement uses TRBV28 and TRBJ1-1; D not certain. The CDR3 loop reads CASSLSTPGPTEAFF. Here the CDR3 DNA reads TGTGCCAGCAGTCTCAGCACCCCCGGGCCCACTGAAGCTTTCTTT.